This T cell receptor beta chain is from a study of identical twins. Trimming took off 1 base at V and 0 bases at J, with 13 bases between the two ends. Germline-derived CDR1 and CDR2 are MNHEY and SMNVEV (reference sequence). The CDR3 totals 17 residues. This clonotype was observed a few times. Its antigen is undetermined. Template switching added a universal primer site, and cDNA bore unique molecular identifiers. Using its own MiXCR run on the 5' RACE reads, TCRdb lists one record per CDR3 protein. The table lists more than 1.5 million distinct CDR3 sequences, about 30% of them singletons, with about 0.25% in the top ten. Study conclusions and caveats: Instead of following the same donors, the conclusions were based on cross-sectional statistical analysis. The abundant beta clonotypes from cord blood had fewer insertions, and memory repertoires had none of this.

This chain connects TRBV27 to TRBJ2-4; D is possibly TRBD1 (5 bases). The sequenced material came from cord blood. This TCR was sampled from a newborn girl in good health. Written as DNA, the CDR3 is TGTGCCAGCAGTTTATTTATGGACATTCTAGCCAAAAACATTCAGTACTTC. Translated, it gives CASSLFMDILAKNIQYF.